The 20 T cell receptor beta chains listed next were all sequenced from one sample in a study of cytomegalovirus exposure and HLA in healthy donors. The PCR had 60 Vbeta and 13 Jbeta primers. Clones were read by immunoSEQ multiplex PCR, and TCRdb kept only the in-frame ones, dropping some. In total, the table holds 65,000 to 85,000 clones. Sample: PBMCs. All receptors come from an older woman in good health and CMV-seronegative.

J is TRBJ1-2 and V is TRBV7-2, with 9 bases identical to TRBD1. CDR3 length: 13 amino acids. Germline values: CDR1 SGHTA, CDR2 FQGNSA. After removal of 5 bases from V and 8 bases from J, the junction contained 6 bases not matched to a gene. The DNA for the CDR3 is TGTGCCAGCAGCGTGGGACAGGGCCAGGGCTACACCTTC. Residues: CASSVGQGQGYTF.

The chain joins TRBV9 to TRBJ2-1; the match to TRBD2 covers 9 bases. CDR1 and CDR2 from the germline V gene are SGDLS and YYNGEE. Trimming took 3 bases from V and 3 from J; bases not matched to a gene: 4. There are 15 residues in the CDR3. CDR3 DNA: TGTGCCAGCAGCGCTAGCGGGAATAGCTACAATGAGCAGTTCTTC. Its protein is CASSASGNSYNEQFF.

The V and J genes are TRBV6-1 and TRBJ1-2; the match to TRBD1 covers 10 bases. The germline V gene encodes CDR1 MNHNS and CDR2 SASEGT. CDR3 length: 14 amino acids. The ends lost 6 bases at V and 5 bases at J; junction bases unmatched: 6. The CDR3 nucleotides read TGTGCCAGCAGAGAGCCGGGACAGGGGTATGGCTACACCTTC. Protein: CASREPGQGYGYTF.

This rearrangement joins TRBV6-1 to TRBJ2-7; the match to TRBD2 covers 10 bases. The V gene end was trimmed by 3 bases and the J gene end by 5 bases; junction bases not matched to a gene: 10. Germline CDR1 MNHNS, CDR2 SASEGT. The CDR3 covers 16 residues. The CDR3 bases are TGTGCCAGCAGTGATCGGGGAGCGGGGGGGGGCGACGAGCAGTACTTC. Amino acid sequence: CASSDRGAGGGDEQYF.

V usage is TRBV27 and J usage is TRBJ2-7; 15 bases match TRBD2. The CDR3 spans 17 residues. Germline assignment: CDR1 MNHEY and CDR2 SMNVEV (reference sequence). With V trimmed by 6 bases and J by 2 bases, 8 bases remained unmatched. In DNA, the CDR3 is TGTGCCAGCAGCCTAGGGACTAGCGGGAGGTACCCCTACGAGCAGTACTTC. Translation: CASSLGTSGRYPYEQYF.

This chain connects TRBV10-2 to TRBJ1-1, with D possibly TRBD1 on 5 matching bases. Germline V gene sequence: CDR1 WSHSY, CDR2 SAAADI. The CDR3 is made up of 15 amino acids. Trimming removed 8 bases at V and 1 base at J, with 17 bases between. The CDR3 coding sequence is TGCGCCAGCGGGTGGAGCCAGGGAGGGAACACTGAAGCTTTCTTT. The encoded protein is CASGWSQGGNTEAFF.

The chain couples TRBV9 to TRBJ2-7, with 11 bases matching TRBD2. Germline V gene sequence: CDR1 SGDLS, CDR2 YYNGEE. Germline trimming cut 0 bases from V and 3 bases from J; bases unmatched to any gene: 2. The CDR3 is 15 amino acids. CDR3 sequence reads: CASSVGLAGSYEQYF. DNA of the CDR3: TGTGCCAGCAGCGTAGGACTAGCGGGAAGCTACGAGCAGTACTTC.

This chain connects TRBV30 to TRBJ2-3, with unresolved D. Germline V gives CDR1 GTSNPN, CDR2 SVGIG (reference sequence). This CDR3 spans 14 amino acids. Trimming pared 0 bases from V and 4 bases from J, leaving 11 bases between. CDR3 protein: CAWSVGLRPDTQYF. The CDR3 nucleotides read TGTGCCTGGAGTGTTGGATTGAGGCCAGATACGCAGTATTTT.

The chain is built from TRBV7-8 and TRBJ2-1; unclear D gene. This CDR3 contains 14 residues. V shed 3 bases and J shed 3 bases, with 9 bases lying between them. Germline values: CDR1 SGHVS, CDR2 FQNEAQ. The CDR3 loop is CASSFSPHYNEQFF. Written as DNA, the CDR3 is TGTGCCAGCAGCTTCTCACCACACTACAATGAGCAGTTCTTC.

The V gene is TRBV9, the J gene TRBJ2-1; TRBD2 matches at 15 bases. Germline V CDR1 and CDR2: SGDLS, YYNGEE. The trim removed 4 bases at V and 3 bases at J, leaving 5 bases unmatched. The CDR3 has 17 amino acids. DNA of the CDR3: TGTGCCAGCAGCAAGGGACTAGCGGGAGGCCACTACAATGAGCAGTTCTTC. Protein sequence: CASSKGLAGGHYNEQFF.

The chain couples TRBV7-8 to TRBJ1-5; a weak D match, TRBD1 (5 bases). Germline CDR1 SGHVS, CDR2 FQNEAQ. This CDR3 has 17 amino acids. The V and J ends lost 2 bases and 0 bases respectively, with 14 bases between them. The CDR3 region has the DNA TGTGCCAGCAGCTTACCGTCCGGGGGTTATAGCAATCAGCCCCAGCATTTT. Encoded protein: CASSLPSGGYSNQPQHF.

The chain uses TRBV10-3 and TRBJ2-2; D is uncertain. From germline, CDR1 is ENHRY and CDR2 SYGVKD. Trimming removed 5 bases from V and 5 bases from J, with 12 bases in between. The CDR3 sequence is 14 residues long. The CDR3 reads CAISFGLSTGELFF. The CDR3 bases are TGTGCCATCAGTTTTGGGCTCTCTACCGGGGAGCTGTTTTTT.

Comments on this clone: A read error may account for a junction end that differs from germline. V is TRBV6-5 and J is TRBJ2-3; D is ambiguous. The germline CDR1 and CDR2 sequences are MNHEY and SVGAGI. CDR3 length equals 15 residues. CDR3 loop: CASGYSVDFADTQYF. The CDR3 DNA sequence: TGTGCCAGCGGTTACTCAGTTGACTTCGCCGATACGCAGTATTTT.

V and J are TRBV11-2 and TRBJ2-1; a weak D match, TRBD2 (5 bases). Trimming took off 1 base at V and 3 bases at J, with 10 bases between the two ends. The CDR3 covers 15 residues. Germline assignment: CDR1 SGHAT and CDR2 FQNNGV. The CDR3 reads CASSLAGNLYNEQFF. The CDR3 nucleotides are TGTGCCAGCAGCTTAGCGGGGAACCTCTACAATGAGCAGTTCTTC.

CDR3 sequence reads: CASSVQGTANVLTF. CDR3 nucleotide sequence: TGTGCCAGCAGCGTGCAGGGTACGGCCAACGTCCTGACTTTC. This chain links TRBV5-6 with TRBJ2-6; D is possibly TRBD1 (5 bases). From germline, CDR1 is SGHDT and CDR2 YYEEEE. The V end lost 4 bases, the J end lost 6 bases, and 11 bases lay between the germline ends. This CDR3 spans 14 amino acids.

The chain is built from TRBV29-1 and TRBJ2-2; the D gene is possibly TRBD2 (6 bases). The CDR3 contains 10 residues. Trimming left V 7 bases short and J 10 bases short, with 10 bases between. Germline V CDR1 and CDR2: SQVTM, ANQGSEA. The CDR3, as DNA: TGCAGCGGGGGGGAAAAGGAGCTGTTTTTT. Protein product: CSGGEKELFF.

The chain has TRBV11-2 and TRBJ2-7; weak D call: TRBD1 (5 bases). The CDR3 has 14 amino acids. Trimming shortened V by 2 bases and J by 3 bases, and 11 bases separated the two germline ends. In germline, CDR1 is SGHAT, CDR2 FQNNGV. CDR3 loop: CASSLLDDSYEQYF. CDR3 DNA: TGTGCCAGCAGCTTATTGGACGACAGCTACGAGCAGTACTTC. Complete variable domain (other parts from reference TRBV11-2 and TRBJ2-7): EAGVAQSPRYKIIEKRQSVAFWCNPISGHATLYWYQQILGQGPKLLIQFQNNGVVDDSQLPKDRFSAERLKGVDSTLKIQPAKLEDSAVYLCASSLLDDSYEQYFGPGTRLTVT.

J is TRBJ2-1 and V is TRBV27, with D possibly TRBD2 on 6 matching bases. The CDR3 totals 14 residues. Germline V lookup: CDR1 MNHEY, CDR2 SMNVEV (reference sequence). Trimming shortened V by 2 bases and J by 6 bases, and 11 bases separated the two germline ends. CDR3 sequence: CASSLIAGTNEQFF. CDR3 bases: TGTGCCAGCAGTTTAATCGCGGGAACCAATGAGCAGTTCTTC.

The chain carries TRBV27 and TRBJ1-2; a possible D gene is TRBD1 (6 bases). The germline V and J ends were trimmed by 6 bases and 2 bases, with 16 bases remaining between them. Germline assignment: CDR1 MNHEY and CDR2 SMNVEV (reference sequence). The CDR3 length is 15 residues. This CDR3 reads CASSTGSTGNYGYTF. CDR3 DNA: TGTGCCAGCAGCACTGGATCGACAGGAAACTATGGCTACACCTTC.

This chain connects TRBV19 to TRBJ2-1; 9 positions match TRBD1. After removal of 5 bases from V and 5 bases from J, the junction contained 10 bases not matched to a gene. Germline assignment: CDR1 LNHDA and CDR2 SQIVND (reference sequence). CDR3 length: 16 residues. This chain's CDR3 is CASSPGDRVTNNEQFF. The CDR3 bases are TGTGCCAGTAGTCCCGGGGACAGGGTGACGAACAATGAGCAGTTCTTC.